Listed here are 29 T cell receptor beta chains from one sample, sequenced in a study of OX40 agonist ivuxolimab in advanced cancers. Assay: immunoSEQ multiplex PCR; the TCRdb copy retains only in-frame clones and omits some. The sample lists 95,000 to 100,000 clones, just under 85% occurring once. Sequenced material: CD4+ or CD8+ T cells sorted from blood, taken in a trial of the OX40 agonist ivuxolimab. All receptors come from an adult with an advanced solid tumor such as melanoma, head and neck, liver or kidney cancer.

The chain links TRBV18 to TRBJ1-3, with D perhaps matching TRBD1 (6 bases). This CDR3 is 16 amino acids long. V shed 0 bases and J shed 0 bases, with 9 bases lying between them. Germline V gene data show CDR1 as KGHSH and CDR2 as LQKENI. The CDR3 nucleotides read TGTGCCAGCTCACCACCGACAGGCTTCTCTGGAAACACCATATATTTT. It specifies CASSPPTGFSGNTIYF.

The gene calls are TRBV6-1 and TRBJ1-6; D possibly corresponds to TRBD1 (6 bases). This CDR3 contains 14 residues. The germline gives CDR1 MNHNS, CDR2 SASEGT. With 8 bases removed from V and 0 bases from J, the gap between germline ends came to 8 bases. The CDR3 here is CASGQSSYNSPLHF. The CDR3 DNA sequence: TGTGCCAGCGGACAGAGCTCCTATAATTCACCCCTCCACTTT.

The sample holds a few counts of this clone. This chain uses TRBV5-1 with TRBJ2-7, with D perhaps matching TRBD2 (6 bases). Germline assignment: CDR1 SGHRS and CDR2 YFSETQ. Trimming pared 1 base from V and 6 bases from J, leaving 17 bases between. CDR3 length: 15 residues. DNA of the CDR3: TGCGCCAGCAGCTTGAAGGGAGGTGGACCCTTCGAGCAGTACTTC. Translating gives CASSLKGGGPFEQYF. Based on the CDR3 plus reference TRBV5-1 and TRBJ2-7, the full variable domain is KAGVTQTPRYLIKTRGQQVTLSCSPISGHRSVSWYQQTPGQGLQFLFEYFSETQRNKGNFPGRFSGRQFSNSRSEMNVSTLELGDSALYLCASSLKGGGPFEQYFGPGTRLTVT.

The chain links TRBV19 to TRBJ2-6; unclear D gene. The CDR3 is 14 residues long. V lost 10 bases to trimming and J lost 1 base, with 11 bases between them. CDR1 LNHDA and CDR2 SQIVND come from the germline V gene (reference sequence). The CDR3 protein is CATRTASGANVLTF. As DNA, the CDR3 is TGTGCCACCAGAACAGCTTCTGGGGCCAACGTCCTGACTTTC.

This clone was recorded once. The V call is TRBV28, the J call TRBJ1-2; no clear D gene. The CDR3 loop spans 15 amino acids. Trimming pared 8 bases from V and 1 base from J, leaving 17 bases between. Germline loops: CDR1 MDHEN, CDR2 SYDVKM. CDR3 DNA: TGTGCCAGCGTCGTCCAAGGACTAAATAACTATGGCTACACCTTC. Residues: CASVVQGLNNYGYTF.

This chain uses TRBV14 with TRBJ2-1; perhaps D is TRBD1 or TRBD2 (7 bases each). Germline CDR1 and CDR2: SGHDN and FVKESK. The CDR3 sequence is 16 residues long. V was shortened by 3 bases and J by 2 bases, with 14 bases between the two germline ends. The CDR3 reads CASSQGSGGAYNEQFF. The CDR3 nucleotides are TGTGCCAGCAGCCAGGGGTCAGGGGGGGCCTACAATGAGCAGTTCTTC.

This chain connects TRBV7-3 to TRBJ2-3; TRBD2 is a possible D gene (5 bases). Trimming removed 5 bases at V and 0 bases at J, with 21 bases between. The V gene's germline CDR1 is SGHTA and CDR2 FQGTGA. The CDR3 loop spans 18 amino acids. CDR3 sequence (DNA): TGTGCCAGCAGCCCCGGGGAGAGGGCTGGCCTGAGCACAGATACGCAGTATTTT. Protein: CASSPGERAGLSTDTQYF.

The rearrangement uses TRBV6-6 and TRBJ1-5, with D maybe TRBD1 (6 bases). From germline, CDR1 is MNHNY and CDR2 SVGAGI (reference sequence). V lost 8 bases, J lost 2 bases, and 16 bases lay in between. This CDR3 is 15 amino acids long. The CDR3 loop reads CASSPGGGGNQPQHF. The CDR3, as DNA: TGTGCCAGCTCCCCGGGAGGGGGAGGCAATCAGCCCCAGCATTTT.

A word on this clone: Other nucleotide sequences from this sample produce the same CDR3. This chain joins TRBV14 and TRBJ2-5; perhaps TRBD2 as D (5 bases). The CDR3 runs 14 residues. The V gene lost 4 bases and the J gene lost 2 bases, with 11 bases spanning the gap. The germline CDR1 and CDR2 sequences are SGHDN and FVKESK. The CDR3 is CASSLNRLQETQYF. CDR3 in DNA: TGTGCCAGCAGCCTCAATAGACTACAAGAGACCCAGTACTTC.

The genes are TRBV5-4 and TRBJ2-1, with D perhaps given as TRBD1 or TRBD2 (5 bases each). V was trimmed by 4 bases and J by 6 bases, leaving 17 bases between them. CDR3 length: 15 amino acids. Germline loops: CDR1 SGHNT, CDR2 YYREEE (reference sequence). The DNA of the CDR3 is TGTGCCAGCAGCCCCGGGACCCCGAGGGGCAATGAGCAGTTCTTC. As protein: CASSPGTPRGNEQFF.

The chain joins TRBV11-3 to TRBJ2-2, with TRBD1 as a possible D gene (6 bases). Germline V gene sequence: CDR1 SGHNT, CDR2 YENEEA. The CDR3 has 14 amino acids. V lost 1 base and J 6 bases, leaving 9 bases between the germline ends. The CDR3 protein is CASSLVAGAGELFF. CDR3 DNA sequence: TGTGCCAGCAGCTTAGTGGCAGGGGCCGGGGAGCTGTTTTTT.

Only one count was recorded for this clone. The chain recombines TRBV9 with TRBJ2-6, with 8 bases fitting TRBD2. The V and J ends lost 0 bases and 0 bases, in that order; junction bases with no gene match: 5. There are 18 residues in the CDR3. Germline V gene data show CDR1 as SGDLS and CDR2 as YYNGEE. Written as DNA, the CDR3 is TGTGCCAGCAGCGTAGCGGGAGGGGAAAGCTCTGGGGCCAACGTCCTGACTTTC. The encoded protein is CASSVAGGESSGANVLTF. The whole variable domain, filled in from reference TRBV9 and TRBJ2-6, reads DSGVTQTPKHLITATGQRVTLRCSPRSGDLSVYWYQQSLDQGLQFLIQYYNGEERAKGNILERFSAQQFPDLHSELNLSSLELGDSALYFCASSVAGGESSGANVLTFGAGSRLTVL.

The CDR3: CASSQGARTGELFF. The CDR3, as DNA: TGTGCCAGCAGTCAGGGGGCGCGGACCGGGGAGCTGTTTTTT. The chain couples TRBV7-2 to TRBJ2-2, with TRBD1 identical over 8 bases. The CDR3 contains 14 residues. V was clipped by 6 bases and J by 5 bases; unmatched bases: 5. Germline V gene sequence: CDR1 SGHTA, CDR2 FQGNSA.

The chain joins TRBV28 to TRBJ1-2; 10 bases map to TRBD1. From germline, CDR1 is MDHEN and CDR2 SYDVKM. This CDR3 spans 15 amino acids. V shed 5 bases, J shed 5 bases, and the junction held 8 bases outside the gene matches. CDR3 DNA: TGTGCCAGCAGTCCCATTGACAGGGGGCGATATGGCTACACCTTC. Translating gives CASSPIDRGRYGYTF.

The V gene is TRBV9, the J gene TRBJ1-3, with a possible D match to TRBD1 (5 bases). Germline lookup yields CDR1 SGDLS and CDR2 YYNGEE. With 3 bases removed from V and 0 bases from J, the gap between germline ends came to 16 bases. The CDR3 extends over 17 amino acids. CDR3 protein: CASSGRDFQSSGNTIYF. The DNA of the CDR3 is TGTGCCAGCAGCGGCAGGGACTTCCAGAGCTCTGGAAACACCATATATTTT.

The CDR3 DNA is TGTGCCAGCTCACAGATGAAACGAACAGGGGAGGGGTATGGCTACACCTTC. It is translated as CASSQMKRTGEGYGYTF. This rearrangement joins TRBV18 to TRBJ1-2; 7 bases match TRBD1. The germline CDR1 and CDR2 sequences are KGHSH and LQKENI. The CDR3 is made up of 17 amino acids. The J segment lost 5 bases and the V segment lost 4 bases, leaving 16 bases of the junction unmatched.

This clone came up once. The V and J genes are TRBV7-3 and TRBJ2-5; tentatively, D is TRBD2 (6 bases). Trimming took 4 bases from V and 5 from J, leaving 11 bases between them. The CDR3 is made up of 13 amino acids. Per germline, CDR1 SGHTA and CDR2 FQGTGA. CDR3 coding DNA: TGTGCCAGCAGCTATCGGGGGTTGGAGACCCAGTACTTC. Amino acid sequence: CASSYRGLETQYF.

The CDR3, as DNA: TGTGCCAGCAGCTTCAAGCTCAATGAGCAGTTCTTC. Protein: CASSFKLNEQFF. This rearrangement joins TRBV5-8 to TRBJ2-1; D unclear. The CDR3 is 12 residues long. CDR1 SGHTS and CDR2 YDEGEE come from the germline V gene. Trimming shortened V by 2 bases and J by 6 bases, and 6 bases separated the two germline ends.

The V call is TRBV6-5, the J call TRBJ1-1, with D unclear. The CDR3 has 10 amino acids. V was trimmed by 2 bases and J by 8 bases, leaving 3 bases between them. Germline CDR1 reads MNHEY; CDR2 reads SVGAGI. Here the CDR3 DNA reads TGTGCCAGCAGTTACCCCGAAGCTTTCTTT. This sequence encodes CASSYPEAFF.

This chain links TRBV4-3 with TRBJ2-2, with a weak D call TRBD2 (5 bases). Deletions cut 6 bases from V and 6 bases from J, with 11 bases between. Germline V CDR1 and CDR2: LGHNA, YSLEER. This CDR3 has 13 residues. The CDR3 reads CASRNEGPGELFF. The CDR3 DNA follows: TGCGCCAGCAGGAATGAGGGTCCCGGGGAGCTGTTTTTT.

This clone was counted once. V and J are TRBV6-6 and TRBJ2-7; no firm D call. The CDR3 runs 12 residues. Between the trimmed V and J ends, which lost 2 bases and 2 bases, there was a span of 4 bases. CDR1 MNHNY and CDR2 SVGAGI come from the germline V gene (reference sequence). Here the CDR3 reads CASSYPPYEQYF. In DNA form, the CDR3 reads TGTGCCAGCAGTTACCCCCCCTACGAGCAGTACTTC.

V and J are TRBV18 and TRBJ2-5; TRBD2 might be the D (6 bases). Germline V gene data show CDR1 as KGHSH and CDR2 as LQKENI. The length of the CDR3 is 13 residues. Trimming removed 2 bases from V and 5 bases from J, with 9 bases in between. This CDR3 reads CASSPGGSETQYF. DNA of the CDR3: TGTGCCAGCTCACCAGGGGGGAGCGAGACCCAGTACTTC.

This clone was found a few times. The chain combines TRBV2 with TRBJ1-5; no reliable D call. The V gene's germline CDR1 is SNHLY and CDR2 FYNNEI. The V end was cut by 3 bases, the J end by 4 bases, with 13 bases between. This CDR3 region has 15 residues. The CDR3 DNA is TGTGCCAGCAGTGAGGCCGGGTTGGGGAATCAGCCCCAGCATTTT. Amino acid sequence: CASSEAGLGNQPQHF.

V is TRBV6-1 and J is TRBJ2-7; D is uncertain. CDR1 and CDR2 from the germline V gene are MNHNS and SASEGT. Trimming shortened V by 7 bases and J by 2 bases, and 15 bases separated the two germline ends. The CDR3 loop spans 14 amino acids. The CDR3 DNA follows: TGTGCCAGCACCCAAGTAGCAAGTACCTACGAGCAGTACTTC. Amino acids: CASTQVASTYEQYF.

J is TRBJ2-1 and V is TRBV7-3; TRBD1 agrees at 8 bases. Germline loops: CDR1 SGHTA, CDR2 FQGTGA. Trimming at V came to 5 bases and at J to 6 bases, leaving 6 bases not matched to a gene. The CDR3 contains 14 residues. The CDR3 DNA follows: TGTGCCAGCAGCCCCGCACAGGGGGTCAATGAGCAGTTCTTC. It translates to CASSPAQGVNEQFF.

This chain joins TRBV28 and TRBJ2-7; TRBD1 agrees at 9 bases. Germline lookup yields CDR1 MDHEN and CDR2 SYDVKM. V lost 4 bases, J lost 6 bases, and 7 bases stayed unmatched. The CDR3 consists of 14 residues. The CDR3 sequence: CASSYSGTGSEQYF. The DNA for the CDR3 is TGTGCCAGCAGTTACTCTGGGACAGGGAGCGAGCAGTACTTC.

Notes on this clone: Other nucleotide sequences from this sample produce the same CDR3. The chain couples TRBV28 to TRBJ1-5; D call uncertain. Between the trimmed V and J ends, which lost 1 base and 4 bases, there was a span of 8 bases. This CDR3 is 14 amino acids long. CDR1 is MDHEN, CDR2 SYDVKM, per germline. The CDR3 DNA follows: TGTGCCAGCAGTTTATCAGCCGGTAATCAGCCCCAGCATTTT. Amino acids: CASSLSAGNQPQHF.

The chain employs TRBV30 and TRBJ2-2; no clear D gene. Looked up from germline, CDR1 is GTSNPN and CDR2 is SVGIG (reference sequence). The CDR3 extends over 17 amino acids. The V gene lost 5 bases and the J gene lost 0 bases, with 19 bases spanning the gap. This CDR3 is CAWRTRRNIANTGELFF. The CDR3 region has the DNA TGTGCCTGGCGAACAAGAAGAAACATTGCGAACACCGGGGAGCTGTTTTTT.

This clone was detected only once. The chain joins TRBV5-1 to TRBJ2-3; D ambiguous. In germline, CDR1 is SGHRS, CDR2 YFSETQ. Trimming took off 0 bases at V and 3 bases at J, with 5 bases between the two ends. The CDR3 is 13 amino acids. The chain's CDR3 is CASSLGRTDTQYF. Written as DNA, the CDR3 is TGCGCCAGCAGCTTGGGCAGAACAGATACGCAGTATTTT.